This paragraph reports one T cell receptor beta chain. The data were obtained in a study of cytomegalovirus exposure and HLA in healthy donors. PCR primers comprised 60 Vbeta and 13 Jbeta primers. Libraries were prepared by immunoSEQ multiplex PCR; TCRdb keeps only in-frame clonotypes and omits some of them. The sample shows fewer than 200,000 clones, 70% to 90% of them seen only once. The sequence derives from a woman in her 30s in good health and CMV-seronegative. The sequenced sample consisted of PBMCs.

The CDR3 region has the DNA TGTGCCAGCAGTTACGAGGGGGAAAGTACTGAAGCTTTCTTT. Protein sequence: CASSYEGESTEAFF. The chain links TRBV2 to TRBJ1-1; maybe TRBD1 (6 bases). Between the trimmed V and J ends, which lost 5 bases and 5 bases, there was a span of 15 bases. The CDR3 runs to 14 residues. In germline, CDR1 is SNHLY, CDR2 FYNNEI.